Each of the 27 T cell receptor beta chains below was sequenced from the same sample in a study of Graves' ophthalmopathy and Graves' hyperthyroidism. Amplification from RNA transcripts yielded the TCR beta CDR3 regions. First-round RT-PCR relied on HTBI primers, and a second-round multiplex PCR came next. TCRdb processed the multiplex PCR reads anew with MiXCR; each CDR3 protein has one entry. This sample yields over a million distinct CDR3 sequences, of which about two fifths are seen a single time; around 10% belongs to the top ten. Specimen: peripheral blood or thyroid tissue (not recorded which). These receptors were taken from an adult man with Graves' hyperthyroidism.

The V and J genes are TRBV11-2 and TRBJ1-3, with D perhaps TRBD1 (6 bases). Germline-derived CDR1 and CDR2 are SGHAT and FQNNGV. V was cut by 7 bases and J by 0 bases, with 16 bases left in between. CDR3 length: 16 amino acids. The CDR3 loop reads CASMPRTANSGNTIYF. CDR3 sequence (DNA): TGTGCCAGCATGCCTCGGACAGCTAACTCTGGAAACACCATATATTTT.

The J gene is TRBJ2-7, the V gene TRBV7-2; 7 bases fit TRBD1. The V and J ends lost 3 bases and 10 bases, in that order; junction bases with no gene match: 3. Germline CDR1 and CDR2: SGHTA and FQGNSA. The CDR3 runs 11 residues. CDR3 loop: CASSFKGAQYF. For the CDR3, the DNA is TGTGCCAGCAGCTTTAAGGGGGCCCAGTACTTC.

The chain is built from TRBV30 and TRBJ2-7; D unresolved. The V gene lost 5 bases and the J gene lost 2 bases, with 13 bases spanning the gap. In germline, CDR1 is GTSNPN, CDR2 SVGIG (reference sequence). CDR3 length equals 13 residues. The CDR3 region has the DNA TGTGCCTGGCTTGGGGTTTCCCCCTACGAGCAGTACTTC. Its protein is CAWLGVSPYEQYF.

On this clonotype itself: At one end, the junction sequence differs from germline, possibly due to a read error. The rearrangement links TRBV11-2 to TRBJ1-1, with D perhaps TRBD1 (6 bases). The germline CDR1 and CDR2 sequences are SGHAT and FQNNGV. The CDR3 length is 14 residues. Here the CDR3 DNA reads TGTGCCAGCAGTGAAGAGGGGGAGAACGCTGAAGCTTTCTTT. As protein: CASSEEGENAEAFF. Variable domain in full (rest from reference TRBV11-2 and TRBJ1-1): EAGVAQSPRYKIIEKRQSVAFWCNPISGHATLYWYQQILGQGPKLLIQFQNNGVVDDSQLPKDRFSAERLKGVDSTLKIQPAKLEDSAVYLCASSEEGENAEAFFGQGTRLTVV.

Remarks on this clonotype: One end of the junction does not line up with germline, which may come from a read error. The chain joins TRBV10-1 to TRBJ2-7, with D possibly matching TRBD2 (6 bases). Per the germline V gene, CDR1 is WNHNN and CDR2 is SYGVQD (reference sequence). The CDR3 is made up of 15 amino acids. CDR3 DNA sequence: TGCACCAGCCCCGCCGGGCGGGGTAACTCCTACGAGCAGTACTTC. Protein sequence: CTSPAGRGNSYEQYF.

This clonotype was observed at least ten times. This chain uses TRBV29-1 with TRBJ2-5, with TRBD1 as a possible D gene (5 bases). Germline V gene lookup returns CDR1 SQVTM and CDR2 ANQGSEA. This CDR3 spans 11 amino acids. CDR3 in DNA: TGCAGTGCAGGGTCTCAAGAGACCCAGTACTTC. Protein: CSAGSQETQYF.

The rearrangement joins TRBV9 to TRBJ2-7; maybe TRBD1 (6 bases). V was clipped by 4 bases and J by 6 bases, with 23 bases between them. In germline, CDR1 is SGDLS, CDR2 YYNGEE. The CDR3 consists of 16 residues. For the CDR3, the DNA is TGTGCCAGCAGCCAAGATGGGGGCGGGCTGGGTTCCGAGCAGTACTTC. It codes for CASSQDGGGLGSEQYF.

This clonotype has at least ten counts. This chain connects TRBV2 to TRBJ2-5; a weak D match, TRBD2 (5 bases). Trimming took 5 bases from V and 5 from J, leaving 15 bases between them. CDR1 and CDR2 (germline): SNHLY, FYNNEI. The CDR3 spans 14 residues. The CDR3 sequence is CASSIELESETQYF. CDR3 bases: TGTGCCAGCAGTATTGAACTAGAGAGTGAGACCCAGTACTTC.

This clonotype was picked up one time. The chain combines TRBV11-2 with TRBJ2-7; 10 bases are shared with TRBD1. Germline assignment: CDR1 SGHAT and CDR2 FQNNGV. After removal of 5 bases from V and 3 bases from J, the junction contained 7 bases not matched to a gene. The CDR3 has 15 amino acids. The DNA of the CDR3 is TGTGCCAGCAGCGGCTCCGGGACAGGGGACTACGAGCAGTACTTC. Translating gives CASSGSGTGDYEQYF.

This clonotype was detected a few times. This sequence joins TRBV15 and TRBJ1-3; D not certain. V was shortened by 7 bases and J by 0 bases, with 7 bases between the two germline ends. CDR1 is LNHNV, CDR2 YYDKDF, per germline (reference sequence). This CDR3 is 13 amino acids long. The chain's CDR3 is CATTVGSGNTIYF. The DNA for the CDR3 is TGTGCCACCACCGTGGGCTCTGGAAACACCATATATTTT.

This clonotype was counted a few times. The rearrangement uses TRBV4-1 and TRBJ2-5, with a weak D call TRBD2 (5 bases). CDR3 length: 17 amino acids. Germline V gene data show CDR1 as MGHRA and CDR2 as YSYEKL. V lost 0 bases to trimming and J lost 0 bases, with 14 bases between them. The CDR3 sequence is CASSQEESGPNQETQYF. The CDR3 DNA reads TGCGCCAGCAGCCAAGAGGAGAGCGGACCTAACCAAGAGACCCAGTACTTC.

Ten or more counts support this clonotype. The J gene is TRBJ2-5, the V gene TRBV9; D is possibly TRBD1 or TRBD2 (6 bases each). Germline V gene lookup returns CDR1 SGDLS and CDR2 YYNGEE. V gave up 0 bases and J gave up 2 bases, with 17 bases separating them. CDR3 length: 17 amino acids. The CDR3 region has the DNA TGTGCCAGCAGCGTAGATCCTAGCCGGGGGCTTCAAGAGACCCAGTACTTC. It is translated as CASSVDPSRGLQETQYF.

This clonotype was seen a handful of times. The rearrangement links TRBV29-1 to TRBJ1-5; D gene unclear. Per the germline V gene, CDR1 is SQVTM and CDR2 is ANQGSEA. CDR3 length: 10 amino acids. With 2 bases removed from V and 7 bases from J, the gap between germline ends came to 3 bases. CDR3 bases: TGCAGCGTTGAACTGCAGCCCCAGCATTTT. The encoded protein is CSVELQPQHF. Looking up the rest from reference TRBV29-1 and TRBJ1-5 gives the full variable domain: SAVISQKPSRDICQRGTSLTIQCQVDSQVTMMFWYRQQPGQSLTLIATANQGSEATYESGFVIDKFPISRPNLTFSTLTVSNMSPEDSSIYLCSVELQPQHFGDGTRLSIL.

The chain recombines TRBV2 with TRBJ2-2; 9 nucleotides agree with TRBD1. The J segment lost 3 bases and the V segment lost 4 bases, leaving 6 bases of the junction unmatched. The CDR3 is 16 amino acids. CDR1 is SNHLY, CDR2 FYNNEI, per germline. Written as DNA, the CDR3 is TGTGCCAGCAGTGTACAGGGGGCACGGCACACCGGGGAGCTGTTTTTT. This translates into CASSVQGARHTGELFF.

The rearrangement uses TRBV5-1 and TRBJ1-1, with 7 bases identical to TRBD1. The CDR3 totals 16 residues. CDR1 and CDR2 from the germline V gene are SGHRS and YFSETQ. The V and J ends lost 3 bases and 1 base, in that order; junction bases with no gene match: 9. CDR3 coding DNA: TGCGCCAGCAGCTCTGCCAGGGGGGATTGGAACACTGAAGCTTTCTTT. Translation gives CASSSARGDWNTEAFF.

The chain is built from TRBV29-1 and TRBJ2-7; D is ambiguous. The CDR3 has 10 residues. Trimming cost V 6 bases and J 7 bases, with 10 bases left between them. The germline gives CDR1 SQVTM, CDR2 ANQGSEA. The CDR3 reads CSVGRREQYF. CDR3 nucleotide sequence: TGCAGCGTCGGCCGGCGGGAGCAGTACTTC.

There are many counts of this clonotype. The chain recombines TRBV10-3 with TRBJ2-7; D is undetermined. With 2 bases removed from V and 6 bases from J, the gap between germline ends came to 8 bases. Looked up from germline, CDR1 is ENHRY and CDR2 is SYGVKD. The CDR3 sequence is 12 residues long. The CDR3 is CAISEAVVEQYF. CDR3 DNA sequence: TGTGCCATCAGTGAGGCCGTGGTCGAGCAGTACTTC.

This clonotype was found many times. The V call is TRBV24-1, the J call TRBJ2-5, with 12 bases that match TRBD2. The germline V gene encodes CDR1 KGHDR and CDR2 SFDVKD. CDR3 length equals 16 residues. J lost 5 bases, V lost 4 bases, and 7 bases had no gene match. CDR3 coding DNA: TGTGCCACCAGTGACTCGCCGGGACTAGCGGGTGAGACCCAGTACTTC. Its protein is CATSDSPGLAGETQYF.

V gene TRBV25-1 combines with J gene TRBJ1-6; D is possibly TRBD1 (6 bases). Germline V gene sequence: CDR1 MGHDK, CDR2 SYGVNS. V was shortened by 10 bases and J by 3 bases, with 13 bases between the two germline ends. This CDR3 region has 14 residues. In nucleotides, the CDR3 is TGTGCCATTAGAGGGGGAGACTATAATTCACCCCTCCACTTT. Amino acids: CAIRGGDYNSPLHF.

J is TRBJ2-7 and V is TRBV18; D remains unclear. Per germline, CDR1 KGHSH and CDR2 LQKENI. The CDR3 consists of 13 residues. Trimming removed 0 bases from V and 5 bases from J, with 8 bases in between. The CDR3 region is CASSPPTLDEQYF. CDR3 DNA sequence: TGTGCCAGCTCACCACCGACTTTAGACGAGCAGTACTTC.

A word on this clonotype: This may arise from a read error, as a much more abundant clone is one base away. The chain has TRBV20-1 and TRBJ1-1; 10 positions match TRBD1. CDR3 size: 15 residues. CDR1 and CDR2 (germline): DFQATT, SNEGSKA (reference sequence). V was clipped by 8 bases and J by 5 bases; unmatched bases: 14. The CDR3 spells CSPAPGQGIRTEAFF. CDR3 nucleotides: TGCAGTCCGGCCCCGGGACAGGGGATACGGACTGAAGCTTTCTTT.

A remark on this clonotype: The junction differs from germline at one of its ends, possibly a read error. This chain uses TRBV29-1 with TRBJ1-2; D may be TRBD1 (5 bases). This CDR3 has 13 amino acids. Germline CDR1 and CDR2: SQVTM and ANQGSEA. CDR3: CHSYDSPSAGYTF. For the CDR3, the DNA is TGTCACAGTTACGACAGTCCCTCCGCGGGCTACACCTTC. Drawing the rest from reference TRBV29-1 and TRBJ1-2, the complete variable domain is SAVISQKPSRDICQRGTSLTIQCQVDSQVTMMFWYRQQPGQSLTLIATANQGSEATYESGFVIDKFPISRPNLTFSTLTVSNMSPEDSSIYLCHSYDSPSAGYTFGSGTRLTVV.

This clonotype was observed many times. The rearrangement uses TRBV20-1 and TRBJ1-6, with a tentative D call TRBD1 (6 bases). This CDR3 comprises 14 residues. Trimming took 4 bases from V and 7 from J, leaving 14 bases between them. Germline CDR1 is DFQATT and CDR2 is SNEGSKA (reference sequence). This chain's CDR3 is CSATDSVGNSPLHF. DNA for the CDR3: TGCAGTGCTACGGACAGTGTTGGCAATTCACCCCTCCACTTT.

The table lists this clonotype with many counts. The chain has TRBV2 and TRBJ2-7; the match to TRBD2 covers 13 bases. CDR1 SNHLY and CDR2 FYNNEI come from the germline V gene. Trimming removed 6 bases from V and 5 bases from J; junction bases left unmatched: 7. The CDR3 sequence is 15 residues long. CDR3 coding DNA: TGTGCCAGCAGCGCCGGGACTAGCGGGACTCACGAGCAGTACTTC. This encodes CASSAGTSGTHEQYF.

The sample holds many counts of this clonotype. This rearrangement joins TRBV7-2 to TRBJ1-5; 7 bases map to TRBD1. V trimming: 6 bases; J trimming: 3 bases; junction bases outside the gene matches: 8. Per germline, CDR1 SGHTA and CDR2 FQGNSA. CDR3 length: 15 amino acids. CDR3 in amino acids: CASSPHRGFNQPQHF. In nucleotides, the CDR3 is TGTGCCAGCAGTCCTCACAGGGGTTTCAATCAGCCCCAGCATTTT.

This clonotype was detected many times. The chain uses TRBV10-3 and TRBJ1-1; no reliable D call. The V gene's germline CDR1 is ENHRY and CDR2 SYGVKD. This CDR3 has 13 residues. Trimming cost V 6 bases and J 2 bases, with 10 bases left between them. The CDR3 nucleotides are TGTGCCATCAGACCTACAGACAACACTGAAGCTTTCTTT. It translates to CAIRPTDNTEAFF.

This rearrangement joins TRBV7-8 to TRBJ2-5; tentative D call: TRBD1 (6 bases). The germline V gene has CDR1 SGHVS and CDR2 FQNEAQ. CDR3 size: 15 residues. V was pared by 6 bases and J by 5 bases, with 19 bases between. CDR3 bases: TGTGCCAGCAGATTCGTAGGGGGTCCCGGGGAGACCCAGTACTTC. Residues: CASRFVGGPGETQYF.